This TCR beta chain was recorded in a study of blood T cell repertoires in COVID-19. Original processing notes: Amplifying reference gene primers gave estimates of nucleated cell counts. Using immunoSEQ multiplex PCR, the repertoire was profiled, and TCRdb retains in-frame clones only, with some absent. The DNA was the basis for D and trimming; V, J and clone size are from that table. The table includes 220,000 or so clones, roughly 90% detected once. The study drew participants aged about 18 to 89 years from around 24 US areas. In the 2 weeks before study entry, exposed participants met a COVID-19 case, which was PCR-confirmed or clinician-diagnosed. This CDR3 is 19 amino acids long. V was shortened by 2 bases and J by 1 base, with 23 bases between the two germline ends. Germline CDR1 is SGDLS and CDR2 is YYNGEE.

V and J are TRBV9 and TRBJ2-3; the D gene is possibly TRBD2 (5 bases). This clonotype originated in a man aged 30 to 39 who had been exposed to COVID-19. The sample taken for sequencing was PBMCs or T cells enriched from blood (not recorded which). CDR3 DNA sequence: TGTGCCAGCAGCGTCCCCCAGGACTCCTCGGGCGGACGCACAGATACGCAGTATTTT. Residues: CASSVPQDSSGGRTDTQYF.